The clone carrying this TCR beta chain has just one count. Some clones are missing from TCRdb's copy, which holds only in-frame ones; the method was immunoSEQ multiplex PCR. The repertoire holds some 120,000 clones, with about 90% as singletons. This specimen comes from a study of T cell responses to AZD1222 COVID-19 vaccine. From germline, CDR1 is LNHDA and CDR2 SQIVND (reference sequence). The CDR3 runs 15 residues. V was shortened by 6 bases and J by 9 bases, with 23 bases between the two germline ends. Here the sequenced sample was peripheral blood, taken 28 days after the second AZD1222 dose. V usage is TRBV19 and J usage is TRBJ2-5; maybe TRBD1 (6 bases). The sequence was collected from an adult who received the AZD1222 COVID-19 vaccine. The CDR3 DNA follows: TGTGCCAGTAGGAACCGGGACAAGCCGGCGGTGGCCCAGTACTTC. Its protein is CASRNRDKPAVAQYF.